This T cell receptor beta chain was observed in a study of T cells expressing NK-cell markers. Germline V gene sequence: CDR1 SGHAT, CDR2 FQNNGV. The CDR3 consists of 18 residues. TCRdb reprocessed the 5' RACE reads and stores each CDR3 protein as one record, lacking DNA. Its table records over 150,000 distinct CDR3 sequences. Sample: blood T cells: a sorted CD56 or NKG2C T cell subset, CD4+ or CD8+ T cells, or bulk PBMC T cells (not recorded which). The clonotype comes from a woman between 50 and 59 years old in good health. This sequence joins TRBV11-2 and TRBJ2-2; TCRdb's D call of TRBD2 is untestable without DNA. The CDR3: CASSPGLAGGVNTGELFF.